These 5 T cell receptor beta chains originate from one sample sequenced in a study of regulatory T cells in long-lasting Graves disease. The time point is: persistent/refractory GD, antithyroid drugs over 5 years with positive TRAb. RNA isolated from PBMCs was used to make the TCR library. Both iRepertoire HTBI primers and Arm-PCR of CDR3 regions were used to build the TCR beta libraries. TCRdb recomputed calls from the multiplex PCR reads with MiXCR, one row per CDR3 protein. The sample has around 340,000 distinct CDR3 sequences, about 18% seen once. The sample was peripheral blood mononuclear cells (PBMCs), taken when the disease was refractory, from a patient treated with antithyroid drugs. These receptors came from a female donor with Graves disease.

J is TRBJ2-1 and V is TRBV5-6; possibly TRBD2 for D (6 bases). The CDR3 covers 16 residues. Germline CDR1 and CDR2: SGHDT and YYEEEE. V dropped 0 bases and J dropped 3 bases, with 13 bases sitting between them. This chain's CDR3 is CASSLGRGVRYNEQFF. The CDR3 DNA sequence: TGTGCCAGCAGCTTGGGACGCGGGGTGCGCTACAATGAGCAGTTCTTC.

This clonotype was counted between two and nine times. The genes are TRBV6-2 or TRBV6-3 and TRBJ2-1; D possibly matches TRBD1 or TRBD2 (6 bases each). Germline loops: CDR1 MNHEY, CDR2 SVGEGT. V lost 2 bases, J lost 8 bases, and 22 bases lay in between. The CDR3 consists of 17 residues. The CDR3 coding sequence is TGTGCCAGCAGTTACGTAAGGGGGAGCGGGCCCTTCGATGAGCAGTTCTTC. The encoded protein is CASSYVRGSGPFDEQFF.

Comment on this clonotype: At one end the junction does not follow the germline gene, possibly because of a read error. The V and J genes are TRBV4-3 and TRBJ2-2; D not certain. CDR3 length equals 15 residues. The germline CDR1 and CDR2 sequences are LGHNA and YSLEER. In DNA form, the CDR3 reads TGCACCAGCAGCCAAGAACCTCGGGACACCGGGGAGCTGTTTTTT. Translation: CTSSQEPRDTGELFF.

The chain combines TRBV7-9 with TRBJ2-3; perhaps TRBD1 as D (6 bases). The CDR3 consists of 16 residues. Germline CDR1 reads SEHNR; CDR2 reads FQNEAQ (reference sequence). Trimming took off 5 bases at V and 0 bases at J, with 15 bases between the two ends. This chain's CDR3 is CASSLSGTTSTDTQYF. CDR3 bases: TGTGCCAGCAGCCTATCCGGGACAACGAGCACAGATACGCAGTATTTT.

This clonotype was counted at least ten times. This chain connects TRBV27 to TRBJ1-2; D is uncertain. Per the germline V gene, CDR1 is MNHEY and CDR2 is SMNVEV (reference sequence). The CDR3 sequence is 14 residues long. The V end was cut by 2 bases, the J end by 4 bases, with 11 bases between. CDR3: CASSLGVGSYGYTF. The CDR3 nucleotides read TGTGCCAGCAGTTTAGGTGTGGGGTCCTATGGCTACACCTTC.